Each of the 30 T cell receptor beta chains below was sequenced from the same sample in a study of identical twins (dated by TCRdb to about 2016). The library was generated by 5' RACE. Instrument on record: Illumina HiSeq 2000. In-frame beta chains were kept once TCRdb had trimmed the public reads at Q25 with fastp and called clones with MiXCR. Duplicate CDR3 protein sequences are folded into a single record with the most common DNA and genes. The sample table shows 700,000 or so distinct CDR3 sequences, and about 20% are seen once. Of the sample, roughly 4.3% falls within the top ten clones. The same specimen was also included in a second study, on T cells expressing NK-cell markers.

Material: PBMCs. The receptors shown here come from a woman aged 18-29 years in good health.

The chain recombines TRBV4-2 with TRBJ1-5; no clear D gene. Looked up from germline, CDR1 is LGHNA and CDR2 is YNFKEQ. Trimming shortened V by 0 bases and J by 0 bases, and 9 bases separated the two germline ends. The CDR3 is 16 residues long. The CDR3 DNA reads TGTGCCAGCAGCCAAGACCATTCTCTTAGCAATCAGCCCCAGCATTTT. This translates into CASSQDHSLSNQPQHF.

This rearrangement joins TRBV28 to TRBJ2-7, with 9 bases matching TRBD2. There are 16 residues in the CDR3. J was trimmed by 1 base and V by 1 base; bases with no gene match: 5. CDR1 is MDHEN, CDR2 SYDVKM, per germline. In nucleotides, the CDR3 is TGTGCCAGCAGTTTATTAGATGCGGGAGGGTCCTACGAGCAGTACTTC. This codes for CASSLLDAGGSYEQYF.

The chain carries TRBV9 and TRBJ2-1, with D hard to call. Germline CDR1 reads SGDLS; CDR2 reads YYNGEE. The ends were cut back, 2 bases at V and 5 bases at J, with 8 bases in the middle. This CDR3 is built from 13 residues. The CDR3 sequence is CASSVVPNNEQFF. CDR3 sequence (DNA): TGTGCCAGCAGCGTCGTACCTAACAATGAGCAGTTCTTC.

The CDR3 region has the DNA TGTGCCAGCAGCACGGGACAGGGGGCGCGCGGGGAGGCTTTCTTT. Encoded protein: CASSTGQGARGEAFF. The chain has TRBV12-3 or TRBV12-4 and TRBJ1-1; 12 positions match TRBD1. Trimming cost V 6 bases and J 11 bases; bases outside gene matches: 13. This CDR3 spans 15 amino acids.

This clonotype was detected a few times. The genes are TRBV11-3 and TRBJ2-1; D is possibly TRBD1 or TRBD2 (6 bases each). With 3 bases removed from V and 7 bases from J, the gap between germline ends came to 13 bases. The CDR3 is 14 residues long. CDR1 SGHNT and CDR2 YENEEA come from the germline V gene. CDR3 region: CASSFIGGGNEQFF. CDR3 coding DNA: TGTGCCAGCAGCTTTATCGGGGGCGGGAATGAGCAGTTCTTC.

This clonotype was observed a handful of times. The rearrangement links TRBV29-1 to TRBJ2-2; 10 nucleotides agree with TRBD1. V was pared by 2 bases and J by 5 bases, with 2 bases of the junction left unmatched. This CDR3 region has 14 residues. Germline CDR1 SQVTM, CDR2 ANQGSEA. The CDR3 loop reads CSVEKDRGTGELFF. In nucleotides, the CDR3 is TGCAGCGTTGAAAAGGACAGGGGGACCGGGGAGCTGTTTTTT.

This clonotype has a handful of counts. The chain's CDR3 is CASRQRPYSSYEQYF. The DNA of the CDR3 is TGTGCCAGCAGACAGAGGCCCTACTCGTCCTACGAGCAGTACTTC. The rearrangement links TRBV5-6 to TRBJ2-7, with D uncertain. Trimming took 5 bases from V and 1 from J, leaving 16 bases between them. The CDR3 runs to 15 residues. Germline values: CDR1 SGHDT, CDR2 YYEEEE.

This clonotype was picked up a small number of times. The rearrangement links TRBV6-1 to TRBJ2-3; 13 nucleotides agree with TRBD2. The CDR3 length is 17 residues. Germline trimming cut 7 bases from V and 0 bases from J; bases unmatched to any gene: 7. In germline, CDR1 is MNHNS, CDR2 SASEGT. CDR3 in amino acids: CASKQGLAGTSTDTQYF. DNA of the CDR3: TGTGCCAGCAAGCAGGGACTAGCGGGGACAAGCACAGATACGCAGTATTTT.

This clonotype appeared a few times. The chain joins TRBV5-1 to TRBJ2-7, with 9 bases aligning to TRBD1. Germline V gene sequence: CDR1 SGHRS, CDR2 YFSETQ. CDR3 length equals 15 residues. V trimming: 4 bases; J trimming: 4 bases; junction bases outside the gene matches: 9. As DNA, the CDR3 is TGCGCCAGCAGCGTGGGGACAGGGTCGAGGTACGAGCAGTACTTC. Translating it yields CASSVGTGSRYEQYF.

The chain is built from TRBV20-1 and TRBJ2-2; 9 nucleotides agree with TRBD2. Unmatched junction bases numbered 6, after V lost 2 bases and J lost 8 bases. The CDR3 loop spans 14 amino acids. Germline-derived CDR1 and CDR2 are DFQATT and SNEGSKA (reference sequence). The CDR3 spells CSARKSGGMGELFF. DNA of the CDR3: TGCAGTGCTAGAAAGAGCGGGGGGATGGGGGAGCTGTTTTTT.

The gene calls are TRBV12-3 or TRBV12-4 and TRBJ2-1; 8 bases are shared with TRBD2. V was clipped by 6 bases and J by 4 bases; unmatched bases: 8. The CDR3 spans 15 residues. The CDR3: CASRVLAEIYNEQFF. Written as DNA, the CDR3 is TGTGCCAGCAGAGTACTAGCGGAGATATACAATGAGCAGTTCTTC.

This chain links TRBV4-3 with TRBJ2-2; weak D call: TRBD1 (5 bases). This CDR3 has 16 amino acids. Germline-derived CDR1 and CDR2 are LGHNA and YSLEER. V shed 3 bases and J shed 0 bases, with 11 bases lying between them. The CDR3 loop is CASSHGHDTNTGELFF. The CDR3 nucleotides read TGCGCCAGCAGCCACGGACACGACACGAACACCGGGGAGCTGTTTTTT.

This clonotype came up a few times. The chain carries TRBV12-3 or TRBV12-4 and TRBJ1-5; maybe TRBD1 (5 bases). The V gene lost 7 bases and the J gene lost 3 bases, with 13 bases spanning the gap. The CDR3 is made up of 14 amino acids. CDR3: CASTYGTTNQPQHF. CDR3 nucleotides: TGTGCCAGCACCTACGGGACCACCAATCAGCCCCAGCATTTT.

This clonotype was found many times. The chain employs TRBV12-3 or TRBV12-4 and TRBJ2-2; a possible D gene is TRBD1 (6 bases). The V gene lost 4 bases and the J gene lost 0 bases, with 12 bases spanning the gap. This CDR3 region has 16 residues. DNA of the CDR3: TGTGCCAGCAGTTACTGGGGGCTTGCGAACACCGGGGAGCTGTTTTTT. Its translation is CASSYWGLANTGELFF.

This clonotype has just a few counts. CDR3 region: CATSGNQGAGQPQHF. The DNA of the CDR3 is TGTGCCACCAGCGGTAACCAGGGGGCCGGCCAGCCCCAGCATTTT. The rearrangement links TRBV15 to TRBJ1-5; TRBD1 matches 8 bases. V dropped 5 bases and J dropped 7; count of bases not matched to a gene: 10. The CDR3 is 15 amino acids. CDR1 LNHNV and CDR2 YYDKDF come from the germline V gene (reference sequence).

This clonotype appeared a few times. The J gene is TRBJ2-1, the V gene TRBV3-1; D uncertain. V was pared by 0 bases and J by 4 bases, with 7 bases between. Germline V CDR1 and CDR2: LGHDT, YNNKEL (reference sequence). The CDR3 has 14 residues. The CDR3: CASSQEGRYNEQFF. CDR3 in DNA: TGTGCCAGCAGCCAAGAAGGACGGTACAATGAGCAGTTCTTC.

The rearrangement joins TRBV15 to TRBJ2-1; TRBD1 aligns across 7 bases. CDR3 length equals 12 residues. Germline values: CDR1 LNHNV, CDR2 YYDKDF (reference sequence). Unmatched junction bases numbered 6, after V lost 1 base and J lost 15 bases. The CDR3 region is CATSRVGAGGFF. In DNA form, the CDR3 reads TGTGCCACCAGCAGAGTTGGGGCAGGGGGGTTCTTC.

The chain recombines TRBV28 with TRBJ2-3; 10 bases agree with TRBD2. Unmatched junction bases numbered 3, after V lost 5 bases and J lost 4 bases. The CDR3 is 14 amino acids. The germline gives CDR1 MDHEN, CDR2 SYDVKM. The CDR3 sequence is CASSTSGIADTQYF. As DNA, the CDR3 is TGTGCCAGCAGTACTAGCGGGATTGCAGATACGCAGTATTTT.

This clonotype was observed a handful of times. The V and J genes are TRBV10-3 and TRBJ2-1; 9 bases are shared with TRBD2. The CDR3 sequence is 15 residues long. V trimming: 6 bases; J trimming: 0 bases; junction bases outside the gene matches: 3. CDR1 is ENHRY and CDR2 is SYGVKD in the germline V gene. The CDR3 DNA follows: TGTGCCATCAGCTCTAGCGGGAACTCCTACAATGAGCAGTTCTTC. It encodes CAISSSGNSYNEQFF.

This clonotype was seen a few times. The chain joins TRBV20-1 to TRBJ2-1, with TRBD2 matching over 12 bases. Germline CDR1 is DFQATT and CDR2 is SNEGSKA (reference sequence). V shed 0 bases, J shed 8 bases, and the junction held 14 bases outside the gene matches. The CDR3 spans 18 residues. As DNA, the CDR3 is TGCAGTGCTAGAGATAGGCTAGCGGGAGGGCGAGGGCATGATGAGCAGTTCTTC. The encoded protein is CSARDRLAGGRGHDEQFF.

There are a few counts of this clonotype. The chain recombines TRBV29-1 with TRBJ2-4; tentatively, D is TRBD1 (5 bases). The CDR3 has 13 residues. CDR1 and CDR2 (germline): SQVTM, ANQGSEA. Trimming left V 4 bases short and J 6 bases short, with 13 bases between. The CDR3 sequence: CSVGAGIGNIQYF. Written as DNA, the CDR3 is TGCAGCGTTGGGGCAGGGATAGGAAACATTCAGTACTTC.

In DNA form, the CDR3 reads TGTGCCACCAGCAGAGTGGGTGAGCAAGAGACCCAGTACTTC. Its translation is CATSRVGEQETQYF. The chain links TRBV15 to TRBJ2-5, with unresolved D. V dropped 1 base and J dropped 2 bases, with 8 bases sitting between them. Per the germline V gene, CDR1 is LNHNV and CDR2 is YYDKDF (reference sequence). This CDR3 spans 14 amino acids. The whole variable domain, filled in from reference TRBV15 and TRBJ2-5, reads DAMVIQNPRYQVTQFGKPVTLSCSQTLNHNVMYWYQQKSSQAPKLLFHYYDKDFNNEADTPDNFQSRRPNTSFCFLDIRSPGLGDTAMYLCATSRVGEQETQYFGPGTRLLVL.

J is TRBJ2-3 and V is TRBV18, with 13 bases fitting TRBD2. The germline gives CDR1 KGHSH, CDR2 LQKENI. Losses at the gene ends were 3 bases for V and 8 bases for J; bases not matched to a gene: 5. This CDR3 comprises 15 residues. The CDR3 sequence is CASSPRTSGGRTQYF. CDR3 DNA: TGTGCCAGCTCACCCAGGACTAGCGGGGGTCGTACGCAGTATTTT.

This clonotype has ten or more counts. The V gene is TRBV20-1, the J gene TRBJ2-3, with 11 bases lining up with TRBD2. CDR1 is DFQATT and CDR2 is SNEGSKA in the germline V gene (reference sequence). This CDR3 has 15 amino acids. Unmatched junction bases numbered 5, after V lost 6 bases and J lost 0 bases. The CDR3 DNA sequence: TGCAGTGCCGCTGGGACTAGCGGTAGCACAGATACGCAGTATTTT. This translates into CSAAGTSGSTDTQYF.

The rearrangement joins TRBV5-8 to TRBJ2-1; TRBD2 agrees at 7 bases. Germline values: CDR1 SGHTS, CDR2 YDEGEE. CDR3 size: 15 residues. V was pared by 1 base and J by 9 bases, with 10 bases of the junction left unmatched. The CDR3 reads CASSLSGRGNTEQFF. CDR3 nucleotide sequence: TGTGCCAGCAGCTTGTCAGGGAGGGGTAATACTGAGCAGTTCTTC. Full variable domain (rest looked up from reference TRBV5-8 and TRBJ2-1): EAGVTQSPTHLIKTRGQQATLRCSPISGHTSVYWYQQALGLGLQFLLWYDEGEERNRGNFPPRFSGRQFPNYSSELNVNALELEDSALYLCASSLSGRGNTEQFFGPGTRLTVL.

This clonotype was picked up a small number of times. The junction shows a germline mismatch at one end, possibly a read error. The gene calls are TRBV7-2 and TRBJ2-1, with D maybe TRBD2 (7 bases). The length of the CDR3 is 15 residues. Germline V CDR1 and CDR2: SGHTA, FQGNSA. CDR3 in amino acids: CASSLRGGDYNEQFF. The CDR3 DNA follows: TGCGCCAGCAGCTTAAGGGGGGGGGACTACAATGAGCAGTTCTTC.

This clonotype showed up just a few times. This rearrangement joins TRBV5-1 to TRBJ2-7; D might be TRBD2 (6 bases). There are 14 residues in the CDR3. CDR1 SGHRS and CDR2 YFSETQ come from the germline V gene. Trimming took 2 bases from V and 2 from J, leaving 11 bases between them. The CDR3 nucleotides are TGCGCCAGCAGCTTTTCCGGGGGAGCCTACGAGCAGTACTTC. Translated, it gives CASSFSGGAYEQYF.

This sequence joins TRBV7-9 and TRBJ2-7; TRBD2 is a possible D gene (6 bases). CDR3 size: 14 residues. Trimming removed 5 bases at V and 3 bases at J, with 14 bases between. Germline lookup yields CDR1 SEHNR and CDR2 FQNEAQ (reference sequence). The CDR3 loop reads CASSPMGGSYEQYF. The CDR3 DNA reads TGTGCCAGCAGCCCAATGGGGGGTAGCTACGAGCAGTACTTC.

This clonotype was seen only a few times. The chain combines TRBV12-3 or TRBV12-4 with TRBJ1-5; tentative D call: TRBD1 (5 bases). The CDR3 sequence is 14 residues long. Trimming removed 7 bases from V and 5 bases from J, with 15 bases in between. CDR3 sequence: CASTEGLFDQPQHF. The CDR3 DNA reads TGTGCCAGCACCGAGGGACTTTTTGATCAGCCCCAGCATTTT.

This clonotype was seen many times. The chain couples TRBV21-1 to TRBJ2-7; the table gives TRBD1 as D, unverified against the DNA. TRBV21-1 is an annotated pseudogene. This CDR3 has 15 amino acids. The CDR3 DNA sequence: TGTGCCAGCAGCAACTGGGACAGCAGGAACTACGAGCAGTACTTC. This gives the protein CASSNWDSRNYEQYF.